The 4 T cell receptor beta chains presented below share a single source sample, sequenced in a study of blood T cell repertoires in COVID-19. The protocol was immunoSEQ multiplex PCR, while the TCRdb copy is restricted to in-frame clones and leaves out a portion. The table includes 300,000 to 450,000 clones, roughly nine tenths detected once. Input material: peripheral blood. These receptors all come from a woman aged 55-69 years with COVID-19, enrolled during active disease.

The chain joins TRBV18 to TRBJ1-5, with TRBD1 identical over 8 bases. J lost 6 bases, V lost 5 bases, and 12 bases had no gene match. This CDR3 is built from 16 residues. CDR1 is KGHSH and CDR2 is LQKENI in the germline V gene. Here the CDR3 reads CASSTGQGGEGQPQHF. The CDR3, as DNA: TGTGCCAGCTCAACCGGACAGGGCGGGGAGGGTCAGCCCCAGCATTTT.

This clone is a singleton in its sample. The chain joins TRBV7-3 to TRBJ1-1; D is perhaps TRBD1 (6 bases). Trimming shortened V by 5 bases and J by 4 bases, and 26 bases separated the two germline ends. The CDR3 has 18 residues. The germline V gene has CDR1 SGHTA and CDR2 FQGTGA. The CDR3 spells CASSAGGAGALVSTEAFF. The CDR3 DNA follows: TGTGCCAGCAGCGCTGGGGGGGCTGGGGCCTTGGTTAGCACTGAAGCTTTCTTT.

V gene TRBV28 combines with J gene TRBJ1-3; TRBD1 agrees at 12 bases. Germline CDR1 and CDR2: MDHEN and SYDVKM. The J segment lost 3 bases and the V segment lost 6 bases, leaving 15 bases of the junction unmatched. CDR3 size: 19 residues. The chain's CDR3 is CASSHRPGTGGLGGNTIYF. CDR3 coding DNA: TGTGCCAGCAGCCATCGACCCGGGACAGGGGGCCTCGGTGGAAACACCATATATTTT. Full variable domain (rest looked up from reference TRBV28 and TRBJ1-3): DVKVTQSSRYLVKRTGEKVFLECVQDMDHENMFWYRQDPGLGLRLIYFSYDVKMKEKGDIPEGYSVSREKKERFSLILESASTNQTSMYLCASSHRPGTGGLGGNTIYFGEGSWLTVV.

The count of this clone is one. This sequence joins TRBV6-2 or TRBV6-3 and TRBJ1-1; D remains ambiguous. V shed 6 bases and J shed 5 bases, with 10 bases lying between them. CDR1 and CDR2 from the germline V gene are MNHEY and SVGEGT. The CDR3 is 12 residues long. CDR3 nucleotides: TGTGCCAGCAGCCGCCCGGTAACTGAAGCTTTCTTT. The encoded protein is CASSRPVTEAFF.